Following are 14 T cell receptor beta chains from one sample sequenced in a study of cytomegalovirus exposure and HLA in healthy donors. Vbeta (60) and Jbeta (13) primers were used in the PCR. The method was immunoSEQ multiplex PCR; TCRdb's version includes in-frame clones alone and lacks a portion of them. The repertoire holds 95,000 to 150,000 clones, with roughly 80% as singletons. The sequenced sample was PBMCs. These receptors originate from a man aged 30-40 years in good health and CMV-seronegative.

This clone was detected only a few times. This chain links TRBV19 with TRBJ1-5, with D maybe TRBD1 (5 bases). The V end was cut by 3 bases, the J end by 3 bases, with 12 bases between. CDR1 is LNHDA and CDR2 is SQIVND in the germline V gene (reference sequence). This CDR3 region has 15 residues. CDR3 coding DNA: TGTGCCAGTAGTATCGGAGGGGCCTTCAATCAGCCCCAGCATTTT. Protein: CASSIGGAFNQPQHF.

The chain couples TRBV27 to TRBJ1-5; 9 bases are a match to TRBD1. This CDR3 comprises 15 residues. V shed 5 bases, J shed 5 bases, and the junction held 7 bases outside the gene matches. CDR1 and CDR2 from the germline V gene are MNHEY and SMNVEV (reference sequence). The CDR3 here is CASSPQGTGHQPQHF. In DNA form, the CDR3 reads TGTGCCAGCAGTCCTCAGGGGACAGGGCATCAGCCCCAGCATTTT.

The chain combines TRBV7-2 with TRBJ2-2; 9 bases are shared with TRBD2. The CDR3 covers 15 residues. V was clipped by 5 bases and J by 5 bases; unmatched bases: 6. Germline CDR1 and CDR2: SGHTA and FQGNSA. The CDR3 loop is CASSPLAGWTGELFF. Written as DNA, the CDR3 is TGTGCCAGCAGCCCCCTAGCGGGATGGACCGGGGAGCTGTTTTTT.

The chain couples TRBV18 to TRBJ1-2; D is perhaps TRBD1 (5 bases). With 0 bases removed from V and 0 bases from J, the gap between germline ends came to 14 bases. The CDR3 totals 17 residues. Germline CDR1 and CDR2: KGHSH and LQKENI. The chain's CDR3 is CASSPPAFGGTNYGYTF. CDR3 bases: TGTGCCAGCTCACCACCGGCATTTGGGGGGACTAACTATGGCTACACCTTC.

The rearrangement links TRBV7-2 to TRBJ1-5; the match to TRBD1 covers 7 bases. Trimming removed 5 bases from V and 7 bases from J; junction bases left unmatched: 8. The CDR3 is 14 residues long. In germline, CDR1 is SGHTA, CDR2 FQGNSA. The CDR3 coding sequence is TGTGCCAGCAGCCCAAGACTGACAGGGCAGCCCCAGCATTTT. Translating it yields CASSPRLTGQPQHF.

DNA for the CDR3: TGTGCCAGCAGCGTCGACAGGGTAAATTCACCCCTCCACTTT. Its translation: CASSVDRVNSPLHF. The chain has TRBV9 and TRBJ1-6; 7 bases fit TRBD1. This CDR3 has 14 residues. Germline loops: CDR1 SGDLS, CDR2 YYNGEE. The V segment lost 2 bases and the J segment 7 bases; nucleotides outside the gene matches: 3.

This chain joins TRBV5-8 and TRBJ1-1, with no clear D. The germline V gene encodes CDR1 SGHTS and CDR2 YDEGEE. The CDR3 runs to 15 residues. The V end was cut by 0 bases, the J end by 1 base, with 10 bases between. Here the CDR3 DNA reads TGTGCCAGCAGCTTGGCAGTGGTATGGAACACTGAAGCTTTCTTT. Its protein is CASSLAVVWNTEAFF. The variable domain in full, with the rest retrieved from reference TRBV5-8 and TRBJ1-1, is EAGVTQSPTHLIKTRGQQATLRCSPISGHTSVYWYQQALGLGLQFLLWYDEGEERNRGNFPPRFSGRQFPNYSSELNVNALELEDSALYLCASSLAVVWNTEAFFGQGTRLTVV.

The rearrangement uses TRBV10-1 and TRBJ2-5; 8 positions match TRBD1. This CDR3 has 16 amino acids. V shed 3 bases and J 2 bases; nucleotides not matched to a gene: 8. Germline lookup yields CDR1 WNHNN and CDR2 SYGVQD (reference sequence). CDR3 residues: CASSDHPQGAQETQYF. CDR3 nucleotides: TGCGCCAGCAGTGATCACCCGCAGGGGGCACAAGAGACCCAGTACTTC.

The chain is built from TRBV7-2 and TRBJ2-2, with D unresolved. This CDR3 is built from 16 residues. V lost 0 bases, J lost 4 bases, and 12 bases lay in between. Per germline, CDR1 SGHTA and CDR2 FQGNSA. This CDR3 is CASSLAGRVITGELFF. As DNA, the CDR3 is TGTGCCAGCAGCTTAGCAGGCCGGGTGATCACCGGGGAGCTGTTTTTT.

The chain is built from TRBV21-1 and TRBJ1-4; the table assigns TRBD1, which was not confirmed against the DNA. TRBV21-1 is tagged as a pseudogene. CDR3 size: 19 residues. The CDR3 DNA follows: TGTGCCAGCAGCAAAGCGCTTTACAGGGCCCGTGCAACTAATGAAAAACTGTTTTTT. Protein product: CASSKALYRARATNEKLFF.

The chain combines TRBV11-2 with TRBJ1-4, with a weak D call TRBD1 (5 bases). Per the germline V gene, CDR1 is SGHAT and CDR2 is FQNNGV. The CDR3 has 15 residues. V lost 4 bases and J lost 3, with 12 bases in between. The CDR3 protein is CASSWGWGPNEKLFF. The CDR3 DNA reads TGTGCCAGCAGCTGGGGATGGGGCCCTAATGAAAAACTGTTTTTT.

The chain couples TRBV16 to TRBJ2-3, with 12 bases aligning to TRBD2. Germline loops: CDR1 KGHSY, CDR2 FQNENV. The V and J ends lost 4 bases and 3 bases, in that order; junction bases with no gene match: 17. This CDR3 has 20 residues. The CDR3 DNA sequence: TGTGCCAGCAGCCCTACAAGCCGACTAGCGGGGGAACTCTTGACAGATACGCAGTATTTT. This encodes CASSPTSRLAGELLTDTQYF. Together with reference TRBV16 and TRBJ2-3, the CDR3 gives the full variable domain: GEEVAQTPKHLVRGEGQKAKLYCAPIKGHSYVFWYQQVLKNEFKFLISFQNENVFDETGMPKERFSAKCLPNSPCSLEIQATKLEDSAVYFCASSPTSRLAGELLTDTQYFGPGTRLTVL.

The chain recombines TRBV5-1 with TRBJ2-5, with 13 positions matching TRBD2. The CDR3 totals 16 residues. Unmatched junction bases numbered 4, after V lost 3 bases and J lost 2 bases. Germline values: CDR1 SGHRS, CDR2 YFSETQ. The CDR3 DNA reads as TGCGCCAGCAGCTGGCCGGGACTAGCGGGGCAAGAGACCCAGTACTTC. This sequence encodes CASSWPGLAGQETQYF.

The chain links TRBV19 to TRBJ2-4; TRBD1 matches 7 bases. J gave up 2 bases and V 3 bases, and 7 bases lay outside the gene matches. CDR1 is LNHDA, CDR2 SQIVND, per germline (reference sequence). The CDR3 contains 16 residues. CDR3 amino acids: CASSIGARGTKNIQYF. The CDR3 DNA follows: TGTGCCAGTAGTATCGGCGCCAGGGGGACCAAAAACATTCAGTACTTC.